The clone carrying this T cell receptor (beta chain) appeared many times. These data belong to a study of neurological immune-mediated disorders. The CDR3 loop spans 13 amino acids. The V and J ends lost 7 bases and 5 bases respectively, with 11 bases between them. CDR1 is MNHNY, CDR2 SVGAGI, per germline (reference sequence). TCRdb used MiXCR to reprocess the 5' RACE reads, holding one entry per CDR3 protein. Of under 85,000 distinct CDR3 sequences listed, 9% to 12% are singletons. The TCR originated in a man aged 40-50 years in good health. The sample taken for sequencing was PBMCs. The J gene is TRBJ1-4, the V gene TRBV6-6, with TRBD1 as a possible D gene (5 bases). The CDR3 region is CASKRGRNEKLFF. DNA of the CDR3: TGTGCCAGCAAGCGGGGCCGAAATGAAAAACTGTTTTTT.